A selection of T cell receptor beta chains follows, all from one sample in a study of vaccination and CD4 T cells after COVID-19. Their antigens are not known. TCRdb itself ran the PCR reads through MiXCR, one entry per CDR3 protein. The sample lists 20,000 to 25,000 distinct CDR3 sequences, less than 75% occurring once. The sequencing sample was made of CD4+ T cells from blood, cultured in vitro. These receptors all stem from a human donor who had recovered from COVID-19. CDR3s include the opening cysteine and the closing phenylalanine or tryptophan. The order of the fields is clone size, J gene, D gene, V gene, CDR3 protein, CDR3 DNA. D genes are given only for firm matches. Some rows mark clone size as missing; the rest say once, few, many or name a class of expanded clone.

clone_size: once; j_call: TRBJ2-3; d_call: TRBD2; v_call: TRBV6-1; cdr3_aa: CASSRLAGVGDTQYF; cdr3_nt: TGTGCCAGCAGCCGACTAGCGGGAGTGGGGGATACGCAGTATTTT
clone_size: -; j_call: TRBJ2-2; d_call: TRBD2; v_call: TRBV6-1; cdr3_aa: CASRTSGTSGGELFF; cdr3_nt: TGTGCCAGCAGGACTAGCGGGACATCGGGCGGGGAGCTGTTTTTT
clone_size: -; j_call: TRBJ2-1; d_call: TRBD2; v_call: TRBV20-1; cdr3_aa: CSAPGLAGGMGEQFF; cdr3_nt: TGCAGTGCCCCCGGGCTAGCGGGAGGAATGGGTGAGCAGTTCTTC
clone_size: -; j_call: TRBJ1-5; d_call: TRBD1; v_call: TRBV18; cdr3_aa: CASSGQDPQPQHF; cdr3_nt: TGTGCCAGCTCCGGACAGGATCCTCAGCCCCAGCATTTT
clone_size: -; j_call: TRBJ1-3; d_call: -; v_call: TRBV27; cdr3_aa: CASSLRGPDSGNTIYF; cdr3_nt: TGTGCCAGCAGTTTAAGGGGACCGGACTCTGGAAACACCATATATTTT
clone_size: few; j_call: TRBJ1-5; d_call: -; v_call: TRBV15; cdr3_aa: CATSREITLNQPQHF; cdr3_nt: TGTGCCACCAGCAGAGAAATAACCCTCAATCAGCCCCAGCATTTT
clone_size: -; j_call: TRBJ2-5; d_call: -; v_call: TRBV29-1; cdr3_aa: CSLSTAETQYF; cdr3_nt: TGCAGCTTATCGACAGCGGAGACCCAGTACTTC
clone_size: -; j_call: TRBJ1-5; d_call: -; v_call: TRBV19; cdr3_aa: CASSIRGDQPQHF; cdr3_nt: TGTGCCAGTAGTATACGGGGTGATCAGCCCCAGCATTTT
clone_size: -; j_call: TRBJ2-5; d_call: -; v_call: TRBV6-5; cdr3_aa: CASSYSTGGGGKETQYF; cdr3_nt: TGTGCCAGCAGTTACTCGACTGGCGGTGGGGGAAAAGAGACCCAGTACTTC
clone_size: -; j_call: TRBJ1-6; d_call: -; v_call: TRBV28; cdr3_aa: CATWGRNNSPLHF; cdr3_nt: TGTGCCACCTGGGGACGGAATAATTCACCCCTCCACTTT
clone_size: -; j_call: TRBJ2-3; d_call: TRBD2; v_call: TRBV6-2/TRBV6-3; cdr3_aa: CASSTLAGDTQYF; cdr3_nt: TGTGCCAGCAGCACATTAGCGGGAGATACGCAGTATTTT
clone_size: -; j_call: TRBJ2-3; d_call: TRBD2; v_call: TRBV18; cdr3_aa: CASSHLAGGSDTQYF; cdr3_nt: TGTGCCAGCTCGCATCTAGCGGGGGGAAGCGATACGCAGTATTTT
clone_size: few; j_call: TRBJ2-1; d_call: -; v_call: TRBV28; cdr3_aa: CASSIIRLNYNEQFF; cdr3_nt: TGTGCCAGCAGTATTATTAGACTTAACTACAATGAGCAGTTCTTC
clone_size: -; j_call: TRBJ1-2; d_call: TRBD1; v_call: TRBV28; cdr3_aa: CASSLGGGAYGYTF; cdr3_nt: TGTGCCAGCAGTTTAGGAGGGGGCGCATATGGCTACACCTTC
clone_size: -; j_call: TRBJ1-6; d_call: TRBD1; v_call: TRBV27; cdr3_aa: CASSLGYRGNSPLHF; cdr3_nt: TGTGCCAGCAGTTTAGGGTACAGGGGGAATTCACCCCTCCACTTT
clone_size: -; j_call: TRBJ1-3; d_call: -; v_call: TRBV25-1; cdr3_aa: CASSEYNRRGSGNTIYF; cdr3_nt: TGTGCCAGCAGTGAATATAATCGTCGAGGGTCTGGAAACACCATATATTTT
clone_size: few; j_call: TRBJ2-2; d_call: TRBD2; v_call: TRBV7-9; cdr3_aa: CASTGTSGLNTGELFF; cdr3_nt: TGTGCCAGCACAGGGACTAGCGGTTTGAACACCGGGGAGCTGTTTTTT
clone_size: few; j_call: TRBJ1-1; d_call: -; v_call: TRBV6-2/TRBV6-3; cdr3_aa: CASSPYTGSEAFF; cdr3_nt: TGTGCCAGCAGCCCATATACGGGTTCTGAAGCTTTCTTT
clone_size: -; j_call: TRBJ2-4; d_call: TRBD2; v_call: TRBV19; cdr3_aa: CASTSAGVVSKNIQYF; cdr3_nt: TGTGCCAGTACCTCGGCGGGGGTTGTATCCAAAAACATTCAGTACTTC
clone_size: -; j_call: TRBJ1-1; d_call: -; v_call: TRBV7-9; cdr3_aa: CASSYTGSEAFF; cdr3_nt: TGTGCCAGCAGTTATACAGGGTCTGAAGCTTTCTTT
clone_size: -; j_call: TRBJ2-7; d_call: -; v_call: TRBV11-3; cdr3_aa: CASSRTGMEQYF; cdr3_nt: TGTGCCAGCAGCCGTACGGGGATGGAGCAGTACTTC
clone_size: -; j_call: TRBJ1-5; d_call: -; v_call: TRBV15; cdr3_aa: CATSRERRPVWPQHF; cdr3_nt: TGTGCCACCAGCAGAGAGAGGAGGCCGGTGTGGCCCCAGCATTTT
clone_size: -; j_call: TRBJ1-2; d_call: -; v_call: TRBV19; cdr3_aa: CASSTDPAFYGYTF; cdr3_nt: TGTGCCAGTAGTACCGATCCGGCCTTCTATGGCTACACCTTC
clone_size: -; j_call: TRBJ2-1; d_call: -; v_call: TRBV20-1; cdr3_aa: CSARDSSEPYNEQFF; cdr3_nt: TGCAGTGCTAGAGATTCTAGCGAACCCTACAATGAGCAGTTCTTC
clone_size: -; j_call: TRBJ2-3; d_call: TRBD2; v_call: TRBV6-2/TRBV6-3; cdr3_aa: CASGASGRGNTQYF; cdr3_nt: TGTGCCAGCGGGGCCAGCGGGAGAGGTAATACGCAGTATTTT
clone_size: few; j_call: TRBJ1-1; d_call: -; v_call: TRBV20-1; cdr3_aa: CSARAPAKGSTEAFF; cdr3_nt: TGCAGTGCTAGAGCCCCCGCAAAGGGAAGCACTGAAGCTTTCTTT
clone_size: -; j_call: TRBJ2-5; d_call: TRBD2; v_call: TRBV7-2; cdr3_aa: CASTKPPRGETQYF; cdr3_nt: TGTGCCAGCACCAAACCCCCGCGGGGGGAGACCCAGTACTTC
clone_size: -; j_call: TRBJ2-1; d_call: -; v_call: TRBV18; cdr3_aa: CASSPLSSSYNEQFF; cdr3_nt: TGTGCCAGCTCACCATTAAGCTCCTCCTACAATGAGCAGTTCTTC
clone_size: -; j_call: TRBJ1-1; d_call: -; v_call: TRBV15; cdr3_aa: CATSRALTDRRKGKAFF; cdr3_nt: TGTGCCACCAGCAGAGCCCTCACCGACAGGCGAAAAGGGAAAGCTTTCTTT
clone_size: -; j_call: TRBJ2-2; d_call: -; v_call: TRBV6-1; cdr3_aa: CASSRTNTGELFF; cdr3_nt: TGTGCCAGCAGTCGTACGAACACCGGGGAGCTGTTTTTT
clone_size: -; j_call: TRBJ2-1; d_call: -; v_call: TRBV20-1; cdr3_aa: CSASGATYNEQFF; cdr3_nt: TGCAGTGCTAGCGGGGCAACCTACAATGAGCAGTTCTTC
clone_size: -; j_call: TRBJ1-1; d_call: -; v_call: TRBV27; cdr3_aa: CASTTHFGRKAWVTEAFF; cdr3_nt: TGTGCCAGCACTACCCACTTTGGACGGAAGGCGTGGGTCACTGAAGCTTTCTTT
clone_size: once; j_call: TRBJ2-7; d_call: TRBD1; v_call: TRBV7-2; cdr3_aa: CASRITGGPYEQYF; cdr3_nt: TGTGCCAGCAGGATAACAGGGGGCCCCTACGAGCAGTACTTC
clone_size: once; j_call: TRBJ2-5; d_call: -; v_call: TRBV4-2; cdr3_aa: CASSQKGAGGGTQYF; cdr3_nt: TGTGCCAGCAGCCAAAAAGGAGCAGGAGGGGGGACCCAGTACTTC
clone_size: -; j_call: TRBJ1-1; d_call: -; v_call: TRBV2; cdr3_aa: CASSRQGMNTEAFF; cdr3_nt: TGTGCCAGCAGTCGTCAGGGCATGAACACTGAAGCTTTCTTT
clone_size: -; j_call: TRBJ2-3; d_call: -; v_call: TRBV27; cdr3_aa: CASSLGTSSHTDTQYF; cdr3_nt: TGTGCCAGCAGTTTAGGGACATCCAGTCACACAGATACGCAGTATTTT
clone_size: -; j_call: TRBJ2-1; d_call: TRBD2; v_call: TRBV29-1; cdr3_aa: CSVGAMAGAYEQFF; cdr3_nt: TGCAGCGTGGGTGCCATGGCGGGAGCATATGAGCAGTTCTTC
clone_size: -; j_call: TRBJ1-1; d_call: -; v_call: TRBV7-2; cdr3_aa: CASSLWVIPGTEAFF; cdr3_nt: TGTGCCAGCAGCCTCTGGGTGATTCCGGGCACTGAAGCTTTCTTT
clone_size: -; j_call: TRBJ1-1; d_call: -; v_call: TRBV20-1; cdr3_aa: CSATQQGTYTEAFF; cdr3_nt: TGCAGTGCTACCCAACAGGGAACTTACACTGAAGCTTTCTTT